The 5 T cell receptor beta chains below all came from one sample that was sequenced in a study of cytomegalovirus exposure and HLA in healthy donors. Amplification used 60 Vbeta primers and 13 Jbeta primers. Method: immunoSEQ multiplex PCR; TCRdb's copy keeps in-frame clones and lacks some. The sample holds 95,000 to 100,000 clones, around three quarters seen once. Sequences were obtained from PBMCs. The receptors derive from a human donor in good health.

J is TRBJ1-5 and V is TRBV5-5; TRBD1 matches at 8 bases. The V and J ends lost 4 bases and 3 bases, in that order; junction bases with no gene match: 6. In germline, CDR1 is SGHKS, CDR2 YYEKEE (reference sequence). This CDR3 region has 15 residues. The CDR3 DNA follows: TGTGCCAGCAGCGCGACAGGGGCTCCCAATCAGCCCCAGCATTTT. Its protein product is CASSATGAPNQPQHF.

The V and J genes are TRBV19 and TRBJ1-5; 10 nucleotides agree with TRBD1. CDR3 length: 14 amino acids. Germline lookup yields CDR1 LNHDA and CDR2 SQIVND (reference sequence). After removal of 6 bases from V and 2 bases from J, the junction contained 1 base not matched to a gene. The CDR3 nucleotides read TGTGCCAGTAGAGGGACAGGGGGCAATCAGCCCCAGCATTTT. This gives the protein CASRGTGGNQPQHF.

This clone was observed a few times. V is TRBV2 and J is TRBJ1-5; 8 nucleotides align to TRBD1. The CDR3 has 14 amino acids. The J segment lost 1 base and the V segment lost 6 bases, leaving 2 bases of the junction unmatched. CDR1 and CDR2 from the germline V gene are SNHLY and FYNNEI. CDR3 nucleotide sequence: TGTGCCAGCAGAGGGACAGGAAGCAATCAGCCCCAGCATTTT. Its translation is CASRGTGSNQPQHF.

This rearrangement joins TRBV5-1 to TRBJ2-2, with 10 bases matching TRBD1. J was trimmed by 6 bases and V by 4 bases; bases with no gene match: 6. This CDR3 region has 15 residues. The germline CDR1 and CDR2 sequences are SGHRS and YFSETQ. DNA of the CDR3: TGCGCCAGCAGCCCCGGGGGACAGGGGCCCGGGGAGCTGTTTTTT. As protein: CASSPGGQGPGELFF. The full variable domain, with the rest looked up from reference TRBV5-1 and TRBJ2-2, is KAGVTQTPRYLIKTRGQQVTLSCSPISGHRSVSWYQQTPGQGLQFLFEYFSETQRNKGNFPGRFSGRQFSNSRSEMNVSTLELGDSALYLCASSPGGQGPGELFFGEGSRLTVL.

The chain's CDR3 is CASSLLGETQYF. In DNA, the CDR3 is TGCGCCAGCAGCTTACTAGGGGAGACCCAGTACTTC. The V gene is TRBV5-1, the J gene TRBJ2-5; D is possibly TRBD2 (5 bases). V was shortened by 2 bases and J by 5 bases, with 7 bases between the two germline ends. This CDR3 contains 12 residues. Germline lookup yields CDR1 SGHRS and CDR2 YFSETQ.